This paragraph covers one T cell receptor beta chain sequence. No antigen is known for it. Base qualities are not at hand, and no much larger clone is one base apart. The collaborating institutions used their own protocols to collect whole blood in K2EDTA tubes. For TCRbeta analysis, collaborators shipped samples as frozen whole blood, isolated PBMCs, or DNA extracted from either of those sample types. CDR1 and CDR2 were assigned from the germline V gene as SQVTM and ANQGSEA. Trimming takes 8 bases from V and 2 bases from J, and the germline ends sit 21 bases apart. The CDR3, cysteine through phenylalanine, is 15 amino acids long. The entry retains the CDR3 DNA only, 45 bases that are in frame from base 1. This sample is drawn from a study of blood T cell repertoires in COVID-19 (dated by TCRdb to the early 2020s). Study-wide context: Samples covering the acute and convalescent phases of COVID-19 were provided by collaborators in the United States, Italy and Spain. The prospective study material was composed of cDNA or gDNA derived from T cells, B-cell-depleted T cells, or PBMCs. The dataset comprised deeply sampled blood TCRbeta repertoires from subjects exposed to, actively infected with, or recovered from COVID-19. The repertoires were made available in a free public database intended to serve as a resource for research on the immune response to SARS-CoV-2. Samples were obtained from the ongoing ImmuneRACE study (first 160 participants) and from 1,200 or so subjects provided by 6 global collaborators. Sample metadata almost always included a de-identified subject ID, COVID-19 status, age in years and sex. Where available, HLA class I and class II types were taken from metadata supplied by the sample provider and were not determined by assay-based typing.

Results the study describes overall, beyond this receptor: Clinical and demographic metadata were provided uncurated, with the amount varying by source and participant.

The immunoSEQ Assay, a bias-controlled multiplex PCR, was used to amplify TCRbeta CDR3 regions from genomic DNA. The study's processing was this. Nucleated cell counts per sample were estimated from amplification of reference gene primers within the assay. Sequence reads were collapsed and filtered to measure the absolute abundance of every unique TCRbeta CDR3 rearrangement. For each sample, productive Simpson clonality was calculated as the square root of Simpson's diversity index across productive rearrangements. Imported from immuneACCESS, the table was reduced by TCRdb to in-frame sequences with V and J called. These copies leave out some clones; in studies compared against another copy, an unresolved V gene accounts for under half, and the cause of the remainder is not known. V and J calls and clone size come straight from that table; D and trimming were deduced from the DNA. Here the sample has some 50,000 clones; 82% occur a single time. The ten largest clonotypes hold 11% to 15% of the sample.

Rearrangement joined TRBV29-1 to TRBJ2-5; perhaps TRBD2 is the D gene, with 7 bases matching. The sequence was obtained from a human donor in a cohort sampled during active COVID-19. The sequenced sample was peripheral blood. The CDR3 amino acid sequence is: CSFRRGGVAQETQYF. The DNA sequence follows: TGCAGCTTCCGGAGGGGGGGGGTCGCACAAGAGACCCAGTACTTC.